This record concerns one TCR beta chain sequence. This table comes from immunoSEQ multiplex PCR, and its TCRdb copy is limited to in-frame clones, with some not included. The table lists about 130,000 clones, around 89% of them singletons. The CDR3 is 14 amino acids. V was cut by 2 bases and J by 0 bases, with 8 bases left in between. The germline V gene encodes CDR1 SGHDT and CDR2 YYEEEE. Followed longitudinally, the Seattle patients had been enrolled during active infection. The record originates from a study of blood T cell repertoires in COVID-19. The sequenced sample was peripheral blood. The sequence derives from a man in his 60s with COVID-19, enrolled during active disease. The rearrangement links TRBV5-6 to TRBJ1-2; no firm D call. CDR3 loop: CASSFPQTNYGYTF. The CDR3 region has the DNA TGTGCCAGCAGCTTTCCACAGACTAACTATGGCTACACCTTC.